A single sample gave rise to the 27 T cell receptor beta chains below, sequenced in a study of cytomegalovirus exposure and HLA in healthy donors (TCRdb year 2017). Receptors were amplified or captured by the immunoSEQ multiplex PCR assay. A mixture of 60 forward primers for TCR Vbeta segments and 13 reverse primers for TCR Jbeta segments was used in the multiplex PCR. TCRdb stores this immuneACCESS table with in-frame sequences only. Part of the clones is absent; in the studies checked, under half of the shortfall reflects unresolved V genes, and no reason is known for the rest. This sample comprises tens of thousands of clones, more than 60% of them detected only once. Of the sample, approximately 20% is held by the ten largest clones. Sequenced: PBMCs. Receptors originate from a woman aged 40 to 50 in good health and CMV-seropositive.

This clone was seen only a few times. This chain links TRBV4-3 with TRBJ1-1; 7 bases are shared with TRBD1. This CDR3 comprises 15 residues. Trimming at V came to 0 bases and at J to 4 bases, leaving 5 bases not matched to a gene. Germline-derived CDR1 and CDR2 are LGHNA and YSLEER. The CDR3: CASSQDAAGGTEAFF. The DNA of the CDR3 is TGCGCCAGCAGCCAAGATGCGGCAGGGGGCACTGAAGCTTTCTTT.

The chain recombines TRBV2 with TRBJ2-1; TRBD2 agrees at 12 bases. The germline CDR1 and CDR2 sequences are SNHLY and FYNNEI. This CDR3 region has 16 residues. V lost 5 bases to trimming and J lost 8 bases; unmatched junction nucleotides: 10. The CDR3: CASSSLAGGPVDEQFF. In nucleotides, the CDR3 is TGTGCCAGCAGTTCCCTAGCGGGGGGGCCGGTCGATGAGCAGTTCTTC. The whole variable domain, filled in from reference TRBV2 and TRBJ2-1, reads EPEVTQTPSHQVTQMGQEVILRCVPISNHLYFYWYRQILGQKVEFLVSFYNNEISEKSEIFDDQFSVERPDGSNFTLKIRSTKLEDSAMYFCASSSLAGGPVDEQFFGPGTRLTVL.

This clone has more than one count but fewer than ten. This rearrangement joins TRBV5-1 to TRBJ1-2; 9 positions agree with TRBD1. With 0 bases clipped from V and 4 bases from J, the junction kept 1 base outside the gene matches. The germline CDR1 and CDR2 sequences are SGHRS and YFSETQ. This CDR3 has 14 amino acids. The CDR3 region is CASSLEGQGYGYTF. In nucleotides, the CDR3 is TGCGCCAGCAGCTTGGAGGGACAGGGCTATGGCTACACCTTC.

Remarks on this clone: Within the sample, other DNA sequences also encode this same CDR3. V usage is TRBV18 and J usage is TRBJ2-6; 10 nucleotides line up with TRBD1. The ends lost 3 bases at V and 4 bases at J; junction bases unmatched: 6. Germline lookup yields CDR1 KGHSH and CDR2 LQKENI. There are 17 residues in the CDR3. The CDR3 is CASSPWTGGSGANVLTF. DNA of the CDR3: TGTGCCAGCTCACCCTGGACAGGGGGTTCAGGGGCCAACGTCCTGACTTTC. Based on the CDR3 plus reference TRBV18 and TRBJ2-6, the full variable domain is NAGVMQNPRHLVRRRGQEARLRCSPMKGHSHVYWYRQLPEEGLKFMVYLQKENIIDESGMPKERFSAEFPKEGPSILRIQQVVRGDSAAYFCASSPWTGGSGANVLTFGAGSRLTVL.

This clone was counted a few times. This chain joins TRBV6-7 and TRBJ1-1; possibly TRBD1 for D (6 bases). TRBV6-7 is given ORF status, its function remaining uncertain. The CDR3 covers 21 residues. Trimming shortened V by 0 bases and J by 0 bases, and 26 bases separated the two germline ends. The CDR3, as DNA: TGTGCCAGCAGTTACTCGGGGGGGACAAGGGCTGCGGGCGTTATGAACACTGAAGCTTTCTTT. The encoded protein is CASSYSGGTRAAGVMNTEAFF.

The J gene is TRBJ2-7, the V gene TRBV9, with D perhaps matching TRBD2 (7 bases). V lost 0 bases and J lost 10, with 14 bases in between. This CDR3 spans 13 amino acids. Germline CDR1 SGDLS, CDR2 YYNGEE. The CDR3 reads CASSVEAGAPQYF. The DNA of the CDR3 is TGTGCCAGCAGCGTAGAGGCGGGGGCCCCTCAGTACTTC. The full variable domain, in which reference TRBV9 and TRBJ2-7 provide the parts outside the CDR3, is DSGVTQTPKHLITATGQRVTLRCSPRSGDLSVYWYQQSLDQGLQFLIQYYNGEERAKGNILERFSAQQFPDLHSELNLSSLELGDSALYFCASSVEAGAPQYFGPGTRLTVT.

In this sample, this clone turned up once. The chain is built from TRBV18 and TRBJ1-2, with D perhaps matching TRBD1 (6 bases). Trimming took off 2 bases at V and 0 bases at J, with 10 bases between the two ends. Germline-derived CDR1 and CDR2 are KGHSH and LQKENI. CDR3 length: 15 residues. CDR3 sequence: CASSPRQEANYGYTF. CDR3 DNA: TGTGCCAGCTCACCAAGACAGGAAGCTAACTATGGCTACACCTTC.

The gene calls are TRBV6-1 and TRBJ1-4, with TRBD1 matching over 7 bases. Per the germline V gene, CDR1 is MNHNS and CDR2 is SASEGT. The CDR3 extends over 15 amino acids. Germline trimming cut 0 bases from V and 6 bases from J; bases unmatched to any gene: 4. CDR3 sequence (DNA): TGTGCCAGCAGTGAAGCACGAGGGGGCGATGAAAAACTGTTTTTT. Translated, it gives CASSEARGGDEKLFF.

CDR3 sequence reads: CSAVRDRLTEAFF. The CDR3, as DNA: TGCAGCGCAGTTCGGGACAGACTCACTGAAGCTTTCTTT. The rearrangement links TRBV29-1 to TRBJ1-1; the match to TRBD1 covers 7 bases. From germline, CDR1 is SQVTM and CDR2 ANQGSEA. Trimming took 7 bases from V and 4 from J; bases not matched to a gene: 9. The CDR3 covers 13 residues.

CDR3 DNA: TGTGCCAGCAGCTTAGAGGCAGACTATGGCTACACCTTC. Translating gives CASSLEADYGYTF. This chain uses TRBV11-2 with TRBJ1-2; D is ambiguous. Trimming took off 0 bases at V and 3 bases at J, with 5 bases between the two ends. The germline CDR1 and CDR2 sequences are SGHAT and FQNNGV. CDR3 length equals 13 residues.

The V and J genes are TRBV28 and TRBJ1-5, with D tentatively TRBD1 (6 bases). The V gene lost 2 bases and the J gene lost 7 bases, with 9 bases spanning the gap. The CDR3 covers 13 residues. Per the germline V gene, CDR1 is MDHEN and CDR2 is SYDVKM. CDR3 DNA sequence: TGTGCCAGCAGTTTAGAGGGGGTCCAGCCCCAGCATTTT. The encoded protein is CASSLEGVQPQHF.

This rearrangement joins TRBV5-1 to TRBJ1-5; 7 nucleotides agree with TRBD1. V lost 2 bases, J lost 4 bases, and 0 bases stayed unmatched. The CDR3 sequence is 13 residues long. CDR1 is SGHRS, CDR2 YFSETQ, per germline. CDR3 loop: CASSLQGNQPQHF. CDR3 sequence (DNA): TGCGCCAGCAGCTTACAGGGGAATCAGCCCCAGCATTTT.

The chain carries TRBV28 and TRBJ1-1; D possibly corresponds to TRBD1 (5 bases). Per the germline V gene, CDR1 is MDHEN and CDR2 is SYDVKM. The CDR3 has 18 residues. V was cut by 2 bases and J by 2 bases, with 21 bases left in between. The CDR3, as DNA: TGTGCCAGCAGTTTACCCCCCAGGGCTGTAGTGGCAAACACTGAAGCTTTCTTT. The encoded protein is CASSLPPRAVVANTEAFF.

The chain employs TRBV19 and TRBJ1-5; 8 nucleotides match TRBD1. With 5 bases clipped from V and 2 bases from J, the junction kept 8 bases outside the gene matches. CDR3 length: 16 amino acids. Germline CDR1 LNHDA, CDR2 SQIVND (reference sequence). The DNA for the CDR3 is TGTGCCAGTAGTGGCCAGGGGGCCCCCGGCAATCAGCCCCAGCATTTT. As protein: CASSGQGAPGNQPQHF. The complete variable domain, with remaining parts taken from reference TRBV19 and TRBJ1-5, reads DGGITQSPKYLFRKEGQNVTLSCEQNLNHDAMYWYRQDPGQGLRLIYYSQIVNDFQKGDIAEGYSVSREKKESFPLTVTSAQKNPTAFYLCASSGQGAPGNQPQHFGDGTRLSIL.

The chain carries TRBV13 and TRBJ2-1; perhaps TRBD2 as D (5 bases). The CDR3 covers 13 residues. Germline V gene lookup returns CDR1 PRHDT and CDR2 FYEKMQ (reference sequence). Trimming removed 7 bases from V and 8 bases from J, with 15 bases in between. CDR3 in amino acids: CASTIRTRDEQFF. The CDR3 nucleotides are TGTGCCAGCACCATCAGGACTCGAGATGAGCAGTTCTTC.

This rearrangement joins TRBV5-1 to TRBJ2-7; 11 bases map to TRBD1. Per the germline V gene, CDR1 is SGHRS and CDR2 is YFSETQ. The CDR3 covers 16 residues. Losses at the gene ends were 4 bases for V and 4 bases for J; bases not matched to a gene: 10. The CDR3 bases are TGCGCCAGCAGCCCCACCCTAGGACAGGGGGCTTACGAGCAGTACTTC. This translates into CASSPTLGQGAYEQYF.

With regard to this clone: One end of the junction is discordant with germline, which a read error may explain. The genes are TRBV20-1 and TRBJ2-3; D is possibly TRBD2 (5 bases). Germline CDR1 reads DFQATT; CDR2 reads SNEGSKA (reference sequence). The length of the CDR3 is 11 residues. CDR3 DNA sequence: TGTGTGGCGGGTAACCCAGATACGCAGTATTTT. Amino acid sequence: CVAGNPDTQYF.

The chain employs TRBV5-4 and TRBJ2-5; 7 bases are a match to TRBD1. Germline values: CDR1 SGHNT, CDR2 YYREEE (reference sequence). With V trimmed by 3 bases and J by 7 bases, 12 bases remained unmatched. The CDR3 loop spans 15 amino acids. This CDR3 is CASSSPGQSSRTQYF. For the CDR3, the DNA is TGTGCCAGCAGCTCCCCGGGACAGTCCTCGAGGACCCAGTACTTC.

The gene calls are TRBV19 and TRBJ2-3; 10 bases are a match to TRBD1. Unmatched junction bases numbered 11, after V lost 11 bases and J lost 3 bases. The CDR3 is 15 residues long. The germline CDR1 and CDR2 sequences are LNHDA and SQIVND (reference sequence). CDR3 DNA: TGTGCCTCAGATTCCGGGACAGGGGCGACAGATACGCAGTATTTT. It codes for CASDSGTGATDTQYF.

The chain carries TRBV6-4 and TRBJ2-1, with 8 positions matching TRBD2. The length of the CDR3 is 15 residues. Looked up from germline, CDR1 is MRHNA and CDR2 is SNTAGT. Unmatched junction bases numbered 6, after V lost 5 bases and J lost 3 bases. This CDR3 is CASSRAGEGYNEQFF. The CDR3 DNA is TGTGCCAGCAGTCGAGCGGGGGAAGGCTACAATGAGCAGTTCTTC.

The chain couples TRBV7-9 to TRBJ2-1; a possible D gene is TRBD2 (7 bases). This CDR3 region has 13 residues. Germline values: CDR1 SEHNR, CDR2 FQNEAQ (reference sequence). The germline V and J ends were trimmed by 3 bases and 9 bases, with 12 bases remaining between them. This CDR3 is CASSLAGAPEQFF. In DNA, the CDR3 is TGTGCCAGCAGCTTGGCGGGGGCGCCTGAGCAGTTCTTC.

The chain uses TRBV11-3 and TRBJ1-1, with 9 positions matching TRBD1. Germline assignment: CDR1 SGHNT and CDR2 YENEEA. J was trimmed by 6 bases and V by 3 bases; bases with no gene match: 2. The CDR3 loop spans 13 amino acids. CDR3 loop: CASSFGTGSEAFF. The CDR3 DNA reads as TGTGCCAGCAGCTTTGGGACAGGGTCTGAAGCTTTCTTT.

The V gene is TRBV28, the J gene TRBJ1-5, with D perhaps matching TRBD1 (5 bases). Deletions cut 3 bases from V and 7 bases from J, with 16 bases between. CDR3 length: 15 amino acids. CDR1 is MDHEN, CDR2 SYDVKM, per germline. The CDR3 nucleotides are TGTGCCAGCAGTTTGATTCGCCAGGGTCCCCAGCCCCAGCATTTT. It translates to CASSLIRQGPQPQHF.

V and J are TRBV5-4 and TRBJ1-5; D call uncertain. The CDR3 extends over 15 amino acids. CDR1 and CDR2 from the germline V gene are SGHNT and YYREEE (reference sequence). Trimming pared 2 bases from V and 0 bases from J, leaving 9 bases between. CDR3 DNA: TGTGCCAGCAGCTTCGGCGGGAATAGCAATCAGCCCCAGCATTTT. Protein product: CASSFGGNSNQPQHF.

The chain links TRBV20-1 to TRBJ2-3; D ambiguous. Germline lookup yields CDR1 DFQATT and CDR2 SNEGSKA (reference sequence). The CDR3 totals 11 residues. Trimming took 4 bases from V and 3 from J, leaving 5 bases between them. This CDR3 reads CSATSTDTQYF. The CDR3 DNA is TGCAGTGCTACTTCTACAGATACGCAGTATTTT.

This clone was observed a handful of times. The V and J genes are TRBV5-4 and TRBJ1-1, with TRBD1 identical over 8 bases. The CDR3 is made up of 14 amino acids. Germline V CDR1 and CDR2: SGHNT, YYREEE (reference sequence). Unmatched junction bases numbered 3, after V lost 4 bases and J lost 1 base. The CDR3 loop reads CASSRDRSNTEAFF. The CDR3 bases are TGTGCCAGCAGCCGGGACAGGTCGAACACTGAAGCTTTCTTT.

This chain links TRBV2 with TRBJ1-1, with 7 bases lining up with TRBD1. Germline V lookup: CDR1 SNHLY, CDR2 FYNNEI. Unmatched junction bases numbered 4, after V lost 2 bases and J lost 1 base. The CDR3 has 15 amino acids. The chain's CDR3 is CASSEIRGQNTEAFF. CDR3 coding DNA: TGTGCCAGCAGTGAAATTAGGGGGCAGAACACTGAAGCTTTCTTT.